The rows below give T cell receptor beta chains drawn from one sample of a study of blood T cells in healthy people across ages. In TCRdb, the 5' RACE reads were re-called with MiXCR into one record per CDR3 protein. The profile covers approximately 1,000,000 distinct CDR3 sequences, with 40% to 45% appearing a single time and approximately 17% taken by the ten largest. Sequencing input: blood. The receptors shown here come from a woman aged 60-70 years in good health. The CDR3 runs from the conserved cysteine through the conserved F or W. D genes are given only for firm matches. Clone size is given for some rows only: seen once, a few or many times, or a class if the clone is expanded.

j_call | clone_size | d_call | v_call | cdr3_aa | cdr3_nt
TRBJ2-6 | - | - | TRBV29-1 | CSVEQGSGANVLTF | TGCAGCGTAGAACAGGGCTCTGGGGCCAACGTCCTGACTTTC
TRBJ2-7 | few | TRBD1 | TRBV15 | CATSNRGHEQYF | TGTGCCACCAGCAACAGGGGGCATGAGCAGTACTTC
TRBJ2-7 | - | - | TRBV20-1 | CSTVRISSYEQYF | TGCAGCACCGTCAGGATATCATCCTACGAGCAGTACTTC
TRBJ2-5 | few | TRBD2 | TRBV4-2 | CASSQDPAGGLETQYF | TGTGCCAGCAGCCAAGATCCGGCGGGAGGGCTGGAGACCCAGTACTTC
TRBJ2-3 | many | - | TRBV29-1 | CSVGVGTLDTQYF | TGCAGCGTTGGAGTCGGGACGCTAGATACGCAGTATTTT
TRBJ2-5 | - | - | TRBV29-1 | CSVEGWASGVIKTQYF | TGCAGCGTTGAGGGATGGGCATCTGGAGTTATAAAGACCCAGTACTTC
TRBJ2-2 | - | - | TRBV9 | CASSVDGDTGELFF | TGTGCCAGCAGCGTAGACGGTGACACCGGGGAGCTGTTTTTT
TRBJ2-5 | - | - | TRBV2 | CASRPSTTPQETQYF | TGTGCCAGCAGACCTAGCACCACCCCTCAGGAGACCCAGTACTTC
TRBJ2-2 | - | - | TRBV21-1 | CASSKGPGNTGELFF | TGTGCCAGCAGCAAGGGCCCCGGGAACACCGGGGAGCTGTTTTTT
TRBJ1-2 | few | - | TRBV29-1 | CSPRGGAPLDPYGYTF | TGCAGCCCACGCGGGGGAGCCCCACTGGACCCCTATGGCTACACCTTC
TRBJ2-5 | - | - | TRBV11-1 | CASSLGIETQYF | TGTGCCAGCAGCTTAGGGATCGAGACCCAGTACTTC
TRBJ2-3 | once | - | TRBV20-1 | CSAVSARADTQYF | TGCAGTGCCGTTTCAGCACGGGCAGATACGCAGTATTTT
TRBJ2-3 | - | TRBD2 | TRBV20-1 | CSARGGGDLAGVAGTQYF | TGCAGTGCTAGAGGAGGGGGAGATCTAGCGGGAGTGGCAGGTACGCAGTATTTT
TRBJ1-2 | - | TRBD1 | TRBV12-3/TRBV12-4 | CASSPTGQHGYTF | TGTGCCAGCAGTCCGACAGGGCAGCATGGCTACACCTTC
TRBJ2-7 | - | - | TRBV28 | CASQREGYEQYF | TGTGCCAGTCAACGTGAAGGATACGAGCAGTACTTC
TRBJ2-5 | - | - | TRBV9 | CASSRQTGGETQYF | TGTGCCAGCAGCAGACAGACAGGAGGCGAGACCCAGTACTTC
TRBJ2-1 | - | TRBD2 | TRBV10-2 | CANSESSGSWDEQFF | TGCGCCAACAGTGAGTCTAGCGGGAGTTGGGATGAGCAGTTCTTC
TRBJ2-4 | - | - | TRBV15 | CATSPWGNIQYF | TGTGCCACCTCCCCCTGGGGAAACATTCAGTACTTC
TRBJ1-2 | few | - | TRBV30 | CAWTGFLREGYTF | TGTGCCTGGACAGGTTTTCTGCGGGAAGGCTACACCTTC
TRBJ2-7 | many | - | TRBV9 | CASSVEDSYEQYF | TGTGCCAGCAGCGTAGAGGACAGCTACGAGCAGTACTTC
TRBJ2-7 | - | TRBD2 | TRBV20-1 | CSALLAGLTYEQYF | TGCAGTGCACTTCTAGCGGGTCTTACCTACGAGCAGTACTTC
TRBJ2-7 | few | TRBD2 | TRBV5-6 | CASSLEGLDYEQYF | TGTGCCAGCAGCTTGGAGGGACTAGACTACGAGCAGTACTTC
TRBJ2-3 | - | - | TRBV29-1 | CSVGGGSRDTQYF | TGCAGCGTTGGGGGTGGGAGTAGAGATACGCAGTATTTT
TRBJ1-2 | few | - | TRBV20-1 | CSANGLTEVWSYGYTF | TGCAGTGCTAACGGGCTTACCGAGGTTTGGTCTTATGGCTACACCTTC
TRBJ2-5 | - | TRBD2 | TRBV11-1 | CASSITSGTQETQYF | TGTGCCAGCAGCATCACTAGCGGGACCCAAGAGACCCAGTACTTC
TRBJ2-1 | - | - | TRBV5-1 | CASSLARPHDEQFF | TGCGCCAGCAGCTTGGCCAGGCCGCACGATGAGCAGTTCTTC
TRBJ2-1 | few | - | TRBV7-2 | CASSLAHASYNEQFF | TGTGCCAGCAGCTTAGCTCATGCCTCCTACAATGAGCAGTTCTTC
TRBJ2-5 | many | TRBD1 | TRBV29-1 | CSADRGGGETQYF | TGCAGCGCTGACAGGGGTGGAGGAGAGACCCAGTACTTC
TRBJ1-2 | once | - | TRBV9 | CVSSVVGHGYTF | TGTGTCAGCAGCGTAGTGGGACACGGCTACACCTTC
TRBJ2-2 | - | - | TRBV14 | CASSQGGQGELFF | TGTGCCAGCAGCCAAGGTGGCCAAGGGGAGCTGTTTTTT
TRBJ2-7 | - | - | TRBV28 | CASSSQGFKYF | TGTGCCAGCAGTTCGCAGGGTTTTAAGTACTTC
TRBJ2-1 | few | TRBD2 | TRBV6-5 | CASSIAGGLYNEQFF | TGTGCCAGCAGCATAGCGGGAGGGCTATACAATGAGCAGTTCTTC
TRBJ2-5 | few | - | TRBV6-5 | CASSYVEDRETQYF | TGTGCCAGCAGTTACGTTGAGGATAGGGAGACCCAGTACTTC
TRBJ2-1 | few | - | TRBV29-1 | CSAEEGTYEQFF | TGCAGCGCTGAAGAGGGCACCTATGAGCAGTTCTTC
TRBJ2-1 | - | TRBD2 | TRBV5-1 | CASSLAGVFSHEQFF | TGCGCCAGCAGCTTAGCGGGAGTGTTTAGCCATGAGCAGTTCTTC
TRBJ2-1 | few | - | TRBV27 | CASSLNRVNEQFF | TGTGCCAGCAGTTTAAACAGGGTCAATGAGCAGTTCTTC
TRBJ2-7 | - | - | TRBV25-1 | CASSSPTGLREQYF | TGTGCCAGCTCCTCTCCAACAGGGTTACGAGAGCAGTACTTC
TRBJ1-1 | - | - | TRBV29-1 | CSVDVGRSNTEAFF | TGCAGCGTTGATGTAGGCAGGTCGAACACTGAAGCTTTCTTT
TRBJ2-1 | - | - | TRBV2 | CASSGLLSNEQFF | TGTGCCAGCAGTGGTTTACTCTCTAATGAGCAGTTCTTC
TRBJ2-5 | - | TRBD2 | TRBV6-1 | CASRTTGLALETQYF | TGTGCCAGCAGGACCACCGGACTAGCCCTAGAGACCCAGTACTTC
TRBJ2-7 | few | TRBD2 | TRBV20-1 | CSATRLAGGSYEQYF | TGCAGTGCTACCCGACTAGCGGGCGGTTCCTACGAGCAGTACTTC
TRBJ2-1 | many | TRBD2 | TRBV20-1 | CSAISGSSYNEQFF | TGCAGTGCTATCAGCGGGAGCTCCTACAATGAGCAGTTCTTC
TRBJ1-4 | few | TRBD1 | TRBV11-2 | CASSPIRSRGRREKLFF | TGTGCCAGCAGCCCGATTCGAAGCAGGGGGCGAAGGGAAAAACTGTTTTTT
TRBJ2-3 | many | - | TRBV11-2 | CASSLDGDTQYF | TGTGCCAGCAGCTTAGACGGGGATACGCAGTATTTT
TRBJ2-2 | - | - | TRBV12-3/TRBV12-4 | CASNFLGRYTGELFF | TGTGCCAGCAACTTCCTAGGACGATACACCGGGGAGCTGTTTTTT
TRBJ2-3 | few | TRBD2 | TRBV12-3/TRBV12-4 | CASSFGRATDTQYF | TGTGCCAGCAGTTTTGGGAGGGCCACAGATACGCAGTATTTT
TRBJ2-7 | - | - | TRBV3-1 | CASSQVGDVYEQYF | TGTGCCAGCAGCCAAGTGGGTGACGTCTACGAGCAGTACTTC
TRBJ2-5 | many | TRBD2 | TRBV3-1 | CASSQAASGRVVETQYF | TGTGCCAGCAGCCAAGCGGCTAGCGGGAGGGTAGTGGAGACCCAGTACTTC
TRBJ2-6 | few | - | TRBV20-1 | CSAQIVGGANVLTF | TGCAGTGCTCAGATAGTGGGTGGGGCCAACGTCCTGACTTTC
TRBJ2-5 | few | - | TRBV7-8 | CASSPLGGTQYF | TGTGCCAGCAGCCCATTAGGAGGGACCCAGTACTTC
TRBJ2-3 | - | TRBD2 | TRBV9 | CASSVEGLFDMQYF | TGTGCCAGCAGCGTAGAGGGACTATTTGATATGCAGTATTTT